This T cell receptor beta chain is from a study of cytomegalovirus exposure and HLA in healthy donors. About this clone itself: Its antigen is as yet unknown.

Losses at the gene ends were 5 bases for V and 9 bases for J; bases not matched to a gene: 8. CDR1 is MNHEY and CDR2 is SMNVEV in the germline V gene (reference sequence). The CDR3 has 13 residues. Broader study findings: Later analysis associated a missense DCLRE1C variant with TCR beta V- and J-gene trimming.

In the PCR, 60 Vbeta and 13 Jbeta primers were used. This table comes from immunoSEQ multiplex PCR, and its TCRdb copy is limited to in-frame clones, with some not included. The data show about 140,000 clones, around 65% seen once. This receptor was identified in a woman aged 60 to 75 in good health and CMV-seronegative. The specimen was PBMCs. This chain connects TRBV27 to TRBJ2-5; TRBD1 matches 8 bases. In nucleotides, the CDR3 is TGTGCCAGCAGTCCACTAGACAGGGGAGCCCAGTACTTC. Protein: CASSPLDRGAQYF.